This T cell receptor (beta chain) is from a study of cytomegalovirus exposure and HLA in healthy donors. Primers: 60 Vbeta forward and 13 Jbeta reverse. The method was immunoSEQ multiplex PCR; TCRdb's version includes in-frame clones alone and lacks a portion of them. The sample carries approximately 160,000 clones, around three quarters recorded once. Germline V gives CDR1 MDHEN, CDR2 SYDVKM. The CDR3 contains 16 residues. V shed 5 bases and J 2 bases; nucleotides not matched to a gene: 9. J is TRBJ2-7 and V is TRBV28, with TRBD2 matching over 10 bases. Sequencing used PBMCs. This clonotype originated in a man aged 40-49 years in good health and CMV-seronegative. DNA for the CDR3: TGTGCCAGCAGTATCCTTTCTAGCGGGAGCCCCTACGAGCAGTACTTC. Translation: CASSILSSGSPYEQYF.